Only a few counts were recorded for the clone carrying this TCR beta chain. Its antigen remains unknown. This sample is drawn from a study of identical twins. Overall study results and limits: The more abundant beta clonotypes in cord blood had fewer insertions, and memory repertoires did not show this. Models predicted less out-of-frame TCR alpha sharing in monozygotic twins than was found. Out-of-frame beta chain sequences displayed weaker excess sharing between twins.

TCRdb itself ran the 5' RACE reads through MiXCR, one entry per CDR3 protein. The sample lists 450,000 or so distinct CDR3 sequences; approximately 15% were seen once. The germline V gene has CDR1 SGHTA and CDR2 FQGNSA. V was clipped by 1 base and J by 7 bases, with 10 bases between them. The CDR3 runs to 14 residues. The sample was also reused in another study, on yellow fever vaccine responses in identical twins. That study reports: A vaccine T cell response that seemed partly convergent and partly personalized was reported in twins.

The sample consisted of CD4+ T cells sorted from blood. The chain has TRBV7-2 and TRBJ2-2; D perhaps matches TRBD2 (5 bases). This clonotype was obtained from a woman in her late teens or twenties in good health. This chain's CDR3 is CASSLVGLDGELFF. The CDR3 DNA reads as TGTGCCAGCAGCTTAGTAGGACTGGACGGGGAGCTGTTTTTT.